These T cell receptor beta chains were read from a single sample in a study of blood T cells in healthy people across ages. TCRdb re-called the 5' RACE reads with MiXCR, one entry per CDR3 protein. Of some 800,000 distinct CDR3 sequences detected, roughly 25% appear once; the ten largest clones hold approximately 4%. Separately, the same data were catalogued under a study of T cells of mothers and their children.

Sequencing was carried out using blood. The receptors were sampled from a boy aged 5-17 years in good health. CDR3s include the opening cysteine and the closing phenylalanine or tryptophan. Fields, in order: clone size, J gene, D gene, V gene, CDR3 length, CDR3 protein, CDR3 DNA. D genes are given only for firm matches. Some rows mark clone size as missing; the rest say once, few, many or name a class of expanded clone.

few,TRBJ2-5,TRBD2,TRBV28,13,CASRTAGGETQYF,TGTGCCAGCAGAACAGCGGGGGGGGAGACCCAGTACTTC
once,TRBJ2-5,NA,TRBV7-8,12,CASSPDPSAQYF,TGTGCCAGCAGCCCAGATCCTTCGGCCCAGTACTTC
NA,TRBJ2-1,TRBD2,TRBV5-1,14,CASSISGRNSEQFF,TGCGCCAGCAGTATAAGCGGGAGAAACAGTGAGCAGTTCTTC
NA,TRBJ1-4,NA,TRBV20-1,15,CSAESTGASREKLFF,TGCAGTGCAGAATCGACGGGGGCGTCGCGTGAAAAACTGTTTTTT
NA,TRBJ2-1,TRBD2,TRBV12-3/TRBV12-4,15,CASSRGLARGNEQFF,TGTGCCAGCAGCCGAGGACTAGCGAGAGGTAATGAGCAGTTCTTC
NA,TRBJ1-6,NA,TRBV4-3,17,CASSQKDASSYNSPLHF,TGCGCCAGCAGCCAAAAGGACGCAAGCTCCTATAATTCACCCCTCCACTTT
NA,TRBJ1-6,NA,TRBV5-5,15,CASSWAYRENSPLHF,TGTGCCAGCAGCTGGGCGTACAGGGAGAATTCACCCCTCCACTTT
NA,TRBJ2-3,TRBD2,TRBV12-3/TRBV12-4,13,CASSFDSGVWQYF,TGTGCCAGCAGTTTCGACAGCGGGGTATGGCAGTATTTT
NA,TRBJ2-1,TRBD2,TRBV2,14,CASGTIISYNEQFF,TGTGCCAGCGGGACTATAATCTCCTACAATGAGCAGTTCTTC
NA,TRBJ1-2,TRBD1,TRBV7-9,14,CASSLPGQTYGYTF,TGTGCCAGCAGCCTCCCGGGACAGACATATGGCTACACCTTC
few,TRBJ2-5,TRBD2,TRBV3-1,16,CASSQGLAGDEETQYF,TGTGCCAGCAGCCAAGGTTTAGCGGGCGATGAAGAGACCCAGTACTTC
NA,TRBJ1-3,NA,TRBV29-1,15,CSVMIGQVSGNTIYF,TGCAGCGTTATGATTGGGCAGGTCTCTGGAAACACCATATATTTT
few,TRBJ1-4,NA,TRBV3-1,15,CASSQVSQGGEKLFF,TGTGCCAGCAGCCAAGTGTCCCAGGGAGGGGAAAAACTGTTTTTT
few,TRBJ1-2,NA,TRBV12-3/TRBV12-4,14,CASTPGASNYGYTF,TGTGCCAGCACCCCGGGGGCTTCTAACTATGGCTACACCTTC
NA,TRBJ1-5,NA,TRBV10-3,15,CAISELGEGNQPQHF,TGTGCCATCAGTGAGTTGGGGGAGGGCAATCAGCCCCAGCATTTT
NA,TRBJ2-7,TRBD1,TRBV20-1,13,CSAWGQGAYEQYF,TGCAGTGCTTGGGGACAGGGAGCCTACGAGCAGTACTTC
NA,TRBJ2-7,TRBD1,TRBV7-9,12,CATRQGAYEQYF,TGTGCCACCAGACAGGGGGCTTACGAGCAGTACTTC
few,TRBJ1-5,NA,TRBV6-2/TRBV6-3,14,CASSLTGLHQPQHF,TGTGCCAGCAGTCTAACAGGTCTCCATCAGCCCCAGCATTTT